A selection of T cell receptor beta chains follows, all from one sample in a study of cytomegalovirus exposure and HLA in healthy donors. Libraries were prepared by immunoSEQ multiplex PCR; TCRdb keeps only in-frame clonotypes and omits some of them. The sample includes under 250,000 clones, around 78% of them seen just once. Material for sequencing was PBMCs. Receptor source: a woman aged 18-29 years in good health and CMV-seronegative. Both conserved end residues are trimmed from each CDR3. Only some rows state a clone size, as once, few, many or a class for expanded clones.

V gene | clone size | CDR3 protein
TRBV27 | . | ASSFYTDTQY
TRBV5-1 | . | ASRQGREETQY
TRBV6-1 | . | ASTPWEGPGNTIY
TRBV6-6 | . | ASSYAGQGRDIQY
TRBV29-1 | . | SVEGSGNYNEQF
TRBV10-2 | . | ASSEYNYPTDTQY
TRBV18 | . | ASSRDREGHQPQH
TRBV6-5 | . | ASSLIGTGKKTQY
TRBV11-3 | . | ASSESGSAYNEQF
TRBV27 | once | ASSWDRGGEKLF
TRBV6-5 | . | ASSSHIYNEQF
TRBV25-1 | . | ASSPRGRSAFETQY
TRBV9 | . | ASSALDRVGVEQF
TRBV27 | . | ASSLGFSKNIQY
TRBV27 | . | ASSPGGALNTGELF
TRBV5-1 | . | ASSPYRDPGIYGYT
TRBV6-5 | . | ASSYGSGEQPQH
TRBV9 | . | ASSPLGSGSPLH
TRBV7-2 | . | ATGPVAYEQY
TRBV5-4 | . | ASRPGHPLNTEAF
TRBV2 | . | ASRRARGGNTIY
TRBV6-1 | . | ASRAGPFYEKLF
TRBV11-2 | . | ASSLEAGGDQPQH
TRBV2 | . | ASSPTGTGEGYT
TRBV9 | . | ASSVVAGWTGELF
TRBV6-5 | . | ASSYGTGDSAGELF
TRBV5-7 | . | ASSLAIERFGNTIY
TRBV7-3 | . | ASSSSGGNEQY
TRBV4-2 | . | ASSQGQGEKLF
TRBV7-2 | . | ASSSRRVGYT
TRBV28 | . | ASSFQGRTHEQY
TRBV30 | . | AWRAGLENEKLF
TRBV5-6 | . | ASSRGPGQALDEAF
TRBV2 | . | ASTEESPNTGELF
TRBV18 | few | ASSPEQGGTLH
TRBV5-1 | . | ASSRGSGRQETQY
TRBV6-1 | . | ASSAQGLGTEAF
TRBV6-5 | . | ASSYSNSPLH
TRBV30 | . | AWSSPSNEKLF
TRBV29-1 | . | SGSQGGNEQF
TRBV30 | . | AWSSIAGRNEQF
TRBV7-9 | . | ASSLEVGGGYT
TRBV28 | . | ASSLGRTGAKT
TRBV5-6 | . | ASSWGASAYEQY
TRBV7-3 | . | ASSTSGNRADTQY
TRBV4-2 | . | ASSQELTGAGGYT
TRBV4-1 | once | ASSQGTNYNEQF
TRBV6-1 | . | ASRDEGGNTIY
TRBV5-3 | . | ARSLMPMTSPSYNEQF
TRBV9 | once | ASSVGRSRDTEAF
TRBV7-8 | . | ASSLLQGRAGNQPQH
TRBV29-1 | once | SGRQGGSYNEQF
TRBV30 | . | AWRTGNTGELF
TRBV30 | . | AWSATGGNEKLF
TRBV9 | . | ASSPEAYTEAF
TRBV5-1 | . | ASSLVAGSSYEQY
TRBV5-1 | once | ASSLAGVSTDTQY
TRBV6-5 | few | ASNKPGLGHNEQF
TRBV2 | . | AAKALGSRNTEAF
TRBV28 | . | ASSESEGARSYGYT